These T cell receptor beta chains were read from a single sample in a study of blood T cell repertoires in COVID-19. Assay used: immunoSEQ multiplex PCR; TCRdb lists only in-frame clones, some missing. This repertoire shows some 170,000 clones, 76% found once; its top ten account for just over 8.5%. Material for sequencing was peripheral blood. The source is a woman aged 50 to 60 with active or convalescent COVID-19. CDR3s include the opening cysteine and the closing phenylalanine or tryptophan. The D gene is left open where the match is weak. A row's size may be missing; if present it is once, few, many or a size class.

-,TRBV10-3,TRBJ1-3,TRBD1,TGTGCCATCAGTGATCTAGGGGGCGCGGGAAACACCATATATTTT,CAISDLGGAGNTIYF
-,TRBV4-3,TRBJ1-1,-,TGCGCCAGCAGCCAAGGCCTCAGGACACGTAACACTGAAGCTTTCTTT,CASSQGLRTRNTEAFF
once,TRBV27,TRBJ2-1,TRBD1,TGTGCCAGCAGTACGAGGACAGGGGCGCCTGAGCAGTTCTTC,CASSTRTGAPEQFF
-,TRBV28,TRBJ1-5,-,TGTGCCAGCCGCTTTACAGGGTTAGGTCAGCCCCAGCATTTT,CASRFTGLGQPQHF
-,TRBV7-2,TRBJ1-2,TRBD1,TGTGCCAGCAGCTTAGCTGGGACAGACTCCTATGGCTACACCTTC,CASSLAGTDSYGYTF
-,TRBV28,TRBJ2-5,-,TGTGCCAGCAGTTCCCGGTTAGCAGAGACCCAGTACTTC,CASSSRLAETQYF
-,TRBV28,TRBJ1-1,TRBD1,TGTGCCAGCAGTCTACCGGGACAGGGGGTCTTGCGCACTGAAGCTTTCTTT,CASSLPGQGVLRTEAFF
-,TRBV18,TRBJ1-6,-,TGTGCCAGCTCACCACCCGCTACAGGGATATATAATTCACCCCTCCACTTT,CASSPPATGIYNSPLHF
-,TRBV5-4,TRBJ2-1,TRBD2,TGTGCCAGCAGCCCATCCTTGCTGACTAGCGGGAGTTTGATATTTGAGCAGTTCTTC,CASSPSLLTSGSLIFEQFF
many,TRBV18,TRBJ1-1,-,TGTGCCAGCTCACTTAGGTCGGCAGGGGTAAAAGTAACTGAAGCTTTCTTT,CASSLRSAGVKVTEAFF
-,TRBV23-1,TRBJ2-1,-,TGCGCCAGCAGTCACCCGGGGCCCTCCGGGACATACAATGAGCAGTTCTTC,CASSHPGPSGTYNEQFF
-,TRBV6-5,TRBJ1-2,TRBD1,TGTGCCAGCAGTACACGGACAGGGTATGGCTACACCTTC,CASSTRTGYGYTF
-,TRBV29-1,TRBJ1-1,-,TGCAGCGTTGCCCTAACCGTGGTCACTGAAGCTTTCTTT,CSVALTVVTEAFF
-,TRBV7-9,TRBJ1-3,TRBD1,TGTGCCAGCAGCTTAGAGGGCAGGGGGCTTGGAAACACCATATATTTT,CASSLEGRGLGNTIYF
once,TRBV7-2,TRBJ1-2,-,TGTGCCAGCAGCTTCCAGGGAATGCTGGATGGTGGCTACACCTTC,CASSFQGMLDGGYTF
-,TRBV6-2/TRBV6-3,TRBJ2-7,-,TGTGCCAGCAGTGTAACAGGGTTGCCTACCGAGCAGTACTTC,CASSVTGLPTEQYF
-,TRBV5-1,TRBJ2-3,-,TGCGCCAGCAGCTTGGAGTTCCGGGACACAGATACGCAGTATTTT,CASSLEFRDTDTQYF
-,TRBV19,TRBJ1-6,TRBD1,TGTGCCAGTAGTATGAGGGGGCAAGGTTCACCCCTCCACTTT,CASSMRGQGSPLHF
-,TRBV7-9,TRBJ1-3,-,TGTGCCAGCAGCCTCCCAGGGGTCTCTGGAAACACCATATATTTT,CASSLPGVSGNTIYF
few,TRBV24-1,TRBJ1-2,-,TGTGCCACGAGCTTCGCCACCTGGGGGGAAGGACTAGGCTATGGCTACACCTTC,CATSFATWGEGLGYGYTF
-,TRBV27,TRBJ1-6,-,TGTGCCAGCAGGGAGGGGATCGCTAATTCACCCCTCCACTTT,CASREGIANSPLHF
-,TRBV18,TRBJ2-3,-,TGTGCCAGCTCACCACCGGAGGGAGATACGCAGTATTTT,CASSPPEGDTQYF
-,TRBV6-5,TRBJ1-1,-,TGTGCCAGCAGTTATAGCGGGCAGGGGACTGAAGCTTTCTTT,CASSYSGQGTEAFF
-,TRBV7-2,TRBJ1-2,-,TGTGCCAGCAGCTTATCGGGGGTAGGTGGCTACACCTTC,CASSLSGVGGYTF
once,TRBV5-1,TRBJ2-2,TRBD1,TGCGCCAGTAGCTTGGCTGGGGACAGGGGTCGTGGCGGGGAGCTGTTTTTT,CASSLAGDRGRGGELFF
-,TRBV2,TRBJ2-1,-,TGTGCCAGCAGTGAACCGGGGACACCGTACAATGAGCAGTTCTTC,CASSEPGTPYNEQFF
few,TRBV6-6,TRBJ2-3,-,TGTGCCAGCAGAGGGGGCACAGATACGCAGTATTTT,CASRGGTDTQYF
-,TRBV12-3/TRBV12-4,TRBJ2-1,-,TGTGCCAGCACCTTAAACAGGGTTGAGCAGTTCTTC,CASTLNRVEQFF
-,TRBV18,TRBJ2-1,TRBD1,TGTGCCAGCTCACAGCAGGGGGCGTTAGGTGAGCAGTTCTTC,CASSQQGALGEQFF
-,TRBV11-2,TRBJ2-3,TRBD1,TGTGCCAGCAGCTCAGCCGACAGGGGCACAGATACGCAGTATTTT,CASSSADRGTDTQYF
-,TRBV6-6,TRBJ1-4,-,TGTGCCAGCAGTTACTCGAGGCCAGGGCTGGGTGAAAAACTGTTTTTT,CASSYSRPGLGEKLFF
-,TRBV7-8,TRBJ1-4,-,TGTGCCAGCAGCTTAGGAAGGGGGTTAGGTGAAAAACTGTTTTTT,CASSLGRGLGEKLFF
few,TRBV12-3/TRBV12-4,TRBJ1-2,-,TGTGCCAGCAGTTTAATAGATAACTATGGCTACACCTTC,CASSLIDNYGYTF
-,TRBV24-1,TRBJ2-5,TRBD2,TGTGCCACCAGTGATAGACCTAGCGGAGCCGGCGAGACCCAGTACTTC,CATSDRPSGAGETQYF
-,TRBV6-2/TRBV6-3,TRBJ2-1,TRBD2,TGTGCCAGCAGTCGAATACCGGGACTAGCGAGGAGTGAGCAGTTCTTC,CASSRIPGLARSEQFF
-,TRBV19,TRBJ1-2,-,TGTGCCAGTAGTATCCGGGGACACCCCTATGGCTACACCTTC,CASSIRGHPYGYTF
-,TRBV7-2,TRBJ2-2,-,TGTGCCAGCAGCCCGCGGGGTCCGAACACCGGGGAGCTGTTTTTT,CASSPRGPNTGELFF
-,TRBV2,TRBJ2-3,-,TGTGCCAGCAGCCCTCCCGCAGGGCAGGGGCAGTATTTT,CASSPPAGQGQYF
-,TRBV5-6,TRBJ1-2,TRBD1,TGTGCCAGCAGCTTCGGACAGGATTCTAACTATGGCTACACCTTC,CASSFGQDSNYGYTF
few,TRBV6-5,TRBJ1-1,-,TGTGCCAGCAGTTACGGGGGAGGTGGGAACACTGAAGCTTTCTTT,CASSYGGGGNTEAFF
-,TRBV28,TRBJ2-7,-,TGTGCCAGCAGGGAACGGGGGGCATTAAGCTCCTACGAGCAGTACTTC,CASRERGALSSYEQYF
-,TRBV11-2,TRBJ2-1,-,TGTGCCAGCAGCTTCGAAGGGGATGCCTACAATGAGCAGTTCTTC,CASSFEGDAYNEQFF
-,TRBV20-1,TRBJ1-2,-,TGCAGTGCTTACAGCTATGGCTACACCTTC,CSAYSYGYTF
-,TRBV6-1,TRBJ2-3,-,TGTGCCAGCAGTTCCCTAGCCTCCGGCACAGATACGCAGTATTTT,CASSSLASGTDTQYF
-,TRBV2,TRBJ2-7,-,TGTGCCAGCAGTGGGGATCCAGCCGCGGGGGAGCAGTACTTC,CASSGDPAAGEQYF
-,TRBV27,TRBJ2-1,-,TGTGCCAGCAGGCCCTTTTGGTTGGAGGATAAATACAATGAGCAGTTCTTC,CASRPFWLEDKYNEQFF
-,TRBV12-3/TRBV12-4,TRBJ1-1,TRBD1,TGTGCCAGCAGGCGGGACAGGAGAGAAGCTTTCTTT,CASRRDRREAFF
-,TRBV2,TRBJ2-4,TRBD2,TGTGCCAGCAGCTTAGCGGGAGAGGGGGCCAAAAACATTCAGTACTTC,CASSLAGEGAKNIQYF
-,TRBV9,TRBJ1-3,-,TGTGCCAGCGGAGCCCTAGAACAGGGACCTGGAAACACCATATATTTT,CASGALEQGPGNTIYF
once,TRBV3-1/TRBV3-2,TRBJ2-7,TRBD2,TGTGCCAGCAGCCGCGGGGGGCTAGCGGAGCCCTACGAGCAGTACTTC,CASSRGGLAEPYEQYF
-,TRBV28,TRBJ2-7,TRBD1,TGTGCCAGCAGTACTCCGGGACAGGGGGCGGGGGAGCAGTACTTC,CASSTPGQGAGEQYF